Below are 27 T cell receptor beta chains sequenced from a single sample in a study of identical twins. TCRdb fed the 5' RACE reads into MiXCR, producing one record per CDR3 protein. The sample includes more than 400,000 distinct CDR3 sequences, roughly 15% of them seen just once. Another study also made use of these data, one on yellow fever vaccine responses in identical twins.

The sequenced sample consisted of CD4+ T cells sorted from blood. The receptors come from a woman aged 18-29 years in good health.

This clonotype was found once. The V gene is TRBV2, the J gene TRBJ2-3, with TRBD2 identical over 11 bases. V shed 5 bases, J shed 2 bases, and the junction held 6 bases outside the gene matches. CDR3 length equals 16 residues. CDR1 SNHLY and CDR2 FYNNEI come from the germline V gene. The CDR3 DNA is TGTGCCAGCAGTCGCCTAGCGGGGGGACACACAGATACGCAGTATTTT. It encodes CASSRLAGGHTDTQYF.

Many counts were recorded for this clonotype. CDR3 loop: CASSPDRGFEQYF. The CDR3 region has the DNA TGCGCCAGCAGCCCGGACAGGGGGTTCGAGCAGTACTTC. The chain is built from TRBV5-1 and TRBJ2-7; TRBD1 matches 10 bases. This CDR3 comprises 13 residues. The J segment lost 6 bases and the V segment lost 4 bases, leaving 4 bases of the junction unmatched. CDR1 and CDR2 (germline): SGHRS, YFSETQ.

This clonotype was counted a few times. The chain has TRBV7-3 and TRBJ2-5; D possibly corresponds to TRBD2 (6 bases). This CDR3 is 15 amino acids long. The germline V gene has CDR1 SGHTA and CDR2 FQGTGA. V was trimmed by 5 bases and J by 5 bases, leaving 18 bases between them. The chain's CDR3 is CASSLRTGTLETQYF. As DNA, the CDR3 is TGTGCCAGCAGCCTAAGAACCGGGACTTTGGAGACCCAGTACTTC.

This clonotype has a count of ten or more. The J gene is TRBJ2-1, the V gene TRBV12-3 or TRBV12-4, with no clear D. V was cut by 7 bases and J by 4 bases, with 11 bases left in between. This CDR3 is built from 13 residues. CDR3 nucleotides: TGTGCCAGCACACTTCTCTGGTACAATGAGCAGTTCTTC. It yields the protein CASTLLWYNEQFF.

This clonotype appeared a few times. The V call is TRBV6-2 or TRBV6-3, the J call TRBJ1-3; TRBD1 aligns across 9 bases. Trimming cost V 6 bases and J 8 bases; bases outside gene matches: 8. CDR1 and CDR2 (germline): MNHEY, SVGEGT. This CDR3 contains 14 residues. CDR3 DNA sequence: TGTGCCAGCAGCGCCGGGACAGGGATGTACACCATATATTTT. As protein: CASSAGTGMYTIYF.

V gene TRBV10-3 combines with J gene TRBJ2-1, with 9 bases aligning to TRBD1. Trimming removed 3 bases from V and 10 bases from J; junction bases left unmatched: 10. CDR1 ENHRY and CDR2 SYGVKD come from the germline V gene. The length of the CDR3 is 15 residues. The CDR3 protein is CAISEPGQGIGEQFF. The CDR3 DNA reads TGTGCCATCAGTGAACCGGGACAGGGTATAGGCGAGCAGTTCTTC.

The V and J genes are TRBV10-3 and TRBJ1-6; possible D gene TRBD1, 5 bases. The CDR3 is 13 amino acids. Germline V CDR1 and CDR2: ENHRY, SYGVKD. Trimming pared 10 bases from V and 7 bases from J, leaving 14 bases between. The CDR3: CATTRDSNSPLHF. CDR3 nucleotides: TGTGCCACCACCCGGGACTCGAATTCACCCCTCCACTTT.

This chain uses TRBV12-3 or TRBV12-4 with TRBJ2-1; D unresolved. CDR3 length: 12 amino acids. The V end was cut by 3 bases, the J end by 8 bases, with 8 bases between. The CDR3 DNA reads as TGTGCCAGCAGTTTTGAGCGTCATGAGCAGTTCTTC. It encodes CASSFERHEQFF.

This clonotype was detected only a few times. The rearrangement links TRBV11-3 to TRBJ2-7; maybe TRBD2 (7 bases). Trimming left V 3 bases short and J 0 bases short, with 12 bases between. Germline assignment: CDR1 SGHNT and CDR2 YENEEA. This CDR3 contains 15 residues. CDR3 bases: TGTGCCAGCAGCTTCCAGGGGACTAACTCCTACGAGCAGTACTTC. Translation gives CASSFQGTNSYEQYF.

The chain carries TRBV6-1 and TRBJ2-1; 12 positions agree with TRBD2. Germline V CDR1 and CDR2: MNHNS, SASEGT. This CDR3 has 19 amino acids. V dropped 5 bases and J dropped 5; count of bases not matched to a gene: 16. CDR3 in amino acids: CASSLFWSASGGAHNEQFF. CDR3 DNA sequence: TGTGCCAGCAGTCTCTTCTGGTCCGCTAGCGGGGGGGCCCACAATGAGCAGTTCTTC.

The chain joins TRBV11-1 to TRBJ1-2; D remains ambiguous. Germline V gives CDR1 SGHAT, CDR2 FQDESV (reference sequence). This CDR3 has 14 residues. V was shortened by 4 bases and J by 8 bases, with 17 bases between the two germline ends. CDR3 in amino acids: CASSWFQEDSGYTF. The CDR3 DNA reads TGTGCCAGCAGCTGGTTCCAGGAGGATTCCGGCTACACCTTC.

The sample holds many counts of this clonotype. The genes are TRBV7-8 and TRBJ2-7, with 7 bases identical to TRBD2. The V segment lost 1 base and the J segment 6 bases; nucleotides outside the gene matches: 15. The CDR3 sequence is 17 residues long. Germline loops: CDR1 SGHVS, CDR2 FQNEAQ. CDR3 amino acids: CASSLVTGRTLTGEQYF. For the CDR3, the DNA is TGTGCCAGCAGCTTAGTTACCGGGAGGACACTTACGGGCGAGCAGTACTTC.

The V and J genes are TRBV12-3 or TRBV12-4 and TRBJ1-4, with 9 bases lining up with TRBD1. Unmatched junction bases numbered 7, after V lost 3 bases and J lost 8 bases. CDR3 size: 15 residues. The CDR3 protein is CASSFWGTGREKLFF. The CDR3 bases are TGTGCCAGCAGTTTCTGGGGGACAGGGCGGGAAAAACTGTTTTTT.

This clonotype appeared a few times. V is TRBV4-2 and J is TRBJ2-3; TRBD2 matches 12 bases. The germline V gene has CDR1 LGHNA and CDR2 YNFKEQ. The length of the CDR3 is 18 residues. J gave up 3 bases and V 4 bases, and 11 bases lay outside the gene matches. The DNA of the CDR3 is TGTGCCAGCAGCCGGTCTTCTAGCGGGAGGGCCGAAACAGATACGCAGTATTTT. Translated: CASSRSSSGRAETDTQYF.

The chain links TRBV19 to TRBJ2-2, with TRBD1 identical over 11 bases. V was clipped by 11 bases and J by 6 bases; unmatched bases: 5. The CDR3 consists of 13 residues. From germline, CDR1 is LNHDA and CDR2 SQIVND (reference sequence). The CDR3 nucleotides are TGTGCCGCCCTGGACAGGGGGCCCGGGGAGCTGTTTTTT. Its protein product is CAALDRGPGELFF.

In this sample, this clonotype turned up once. The rearrangement joins TRBV2 to TRBJ1-5; possible D gene TRBD1, 5 bases. Trimming removed 8 bases from V and 5 bases from J, with 10 bases in between. The germline V gene has CDR1 SNHLY and CDR2 FYNNEI. The CDR3 consists of 12 residues. The CDR3 sequence: CASGAGDQPQHF. CDR3 nucleotide sequence: TGTGCCAGCGGGGCCGGAGATCAGCCCCAGCATTTT.

V and J are TRBV4-2 and TRBJ1-3; maybe TRBD1 (6 bases). V was clipped by 0 bases and J by 4 bases, with 16 bases between them. The germline V gene has CDR1 LGHNA and CDR2 YNFKEQ. The CDR3 totals 17 residues. The CDR3 is CASSQDVPGAGGNTIYF. CDR3 in DNA: TGTGCCAGCAGCCAAGATGTGCCGGGGGCGGGCGGAAACACCATATATTTT.

The chain employs TRBV24-1 and TRBJ2-7; 7 bases map to TRBD1. The V segment lost 3 bases and the J segment 5 bases; nucleotides outside the gene matches: 9. CDR3 length equals 15 residues. Germline V lookup: CDR1 KGHDR, CDR2 SFDVKD. CDR3 nucleotides: TGTGCCACCAGTGATCCTTCATGGACAGGCAACGAGCAGTACTTC. Translated, it gives CATSDPSWTGNEQYF.

In this sample, this clonotype turned up many times. The gene calls are TRBV5-1 and TRBJ2-3; 10 bases are shared with TRBD2. The ends lost 4 bases at V and 2 bases at J; junction bases unmatched: 7. The CDR3 sequence is 16 residues long. CDR1 and CDR2 from the germline V gene are SGHRS and YFSETQ. The CDR3 is CASSIGLAVNTDTQYF. CDR3 bases: TGCGCCAGCAGCATAGGACTAGCGGTTAACACAGATACGCAGTATTTT.

This clonotype has a handful of counts. This chain links TRBV12-5 with TRBJ2-1; a possible D gene is TRBD1 (6 bases). There are 14 residues in the CDR3. Trimming shortened V by 1 base and J by 3 bases, and 7 bases separated the two germline ends. CDR1 LGHNT and CDR2 FRNRAP come from the germline V gene. CDR3 nucleotides: TGTGCTAGTGGTTTGGGGACAGACTACAATGAGCAGTTCTTC. Translating gives CASGLGTDYNEQFF.

In its sample, this clonotype was seen many times. The V gene is TRBV7-9, the J gene TRBJ1-1; D perhaps matches TRBD1 (5 bases). Trimming cost V 4 bases and J 6 bases, with 12 bases left between them. The CDR3 spans 13 residues. Germline CDR1 is SEHNR and CDR2 is FQNEAQ (reference sequence). CDR3 loop: CASSSSGIAEAFF. In DNA, the CDR3 is TGTGCCAGCAGCTCATCAGGGATCGCTGAAGCTTTCTTT.

The chain links TRBV15 to TRBJ2-1, with 11 positions matching TRBD2. Germline CDR1 and CDR2: LNHNV and YYDKDF (reference sequence). Losses at the gene ends were 4 bases for V and 4 bases for J; bases not matched to a gene: 6. This CDR3 spans 16 amino acids. The DNA for the CDR3 is TGTGCCACCAGCACCCGCGGGACTAGCGGTTACAATGAGCAGTTCTTC. It encodes CATSTRGTSGYNEQFF.

This chain connects TRBV5-1 to TRBJ1-2; 7 nucleotides match TRBD1. This CDR3 has 17 amino acids. Germline CDR1 reads SGHRS; CDR2 reads YFSETQ. V lost 2 bases and J lost 0; bases outside the gene matches: 10. CDR3 in DNA: TGCGCCAGCAGCTTCGACAGGGCCGATAAAACTAACTATGGCTACACCTTC. Protein sequence: CASSFDRADKTNYGYTF.

The J gene is TRBJ2-5, the V gene TRBV5-6, with TRBD2 as a possible D gene (6 bases). Germline V gene data show CDR1 as SGHDT and CDR2 as YYEEEE. The CDR3 runs 15 residues. V lost 2 bases, J lost 0 bases, and 11 bases lay in between. CDR3 nucleotide sequence: TGTGCCAGCAGCTTTTTAGCGGACTACCAAGAGACCCAGTACTTC. Encoded protein: CASSFLADYQETQYF.

The chain couples TRBV5-1 to TRBJ2-7; 11 nucleotides line up with TRBD1. The CDR3 has 14 residues. The V and J ends lost 4 bases and 6 bases, in that order; junction bases with no gene match: 6. The V gene's germline CDR1 is SGHRS and CDR2 YFSETQ. The CDR3 region has the DNA TGCGCCAGCAGCCGGGACAGGGGGAATCGCGAGCAGTACTTC. This sequence encodes CASSRDRGNREQYF.

This clonotype was found a few times. The V and J genes are TRBV7-2 and TRBJ2-7, with D unresolved. This CDR3 comprises 15 residues. The germline gives CDR1 SGHTA, CDR2 FQGNSA. V lost 2 bases and J 3 bases, leaving 14 bases between the germline ends. CDR3 coding DNA: TGTGCCAGCAGCTTATCGGGTGAGGCATTCTACGAGCAGTACTTC. Translated: CASSLSGEAFYEQYF.

The V call is TRBV5-1, the J call TRBJ2-1; 9 nucleotides match TRBD2. J lost 9 bases, V lost 3 bases, and 10 bases had no gene match. The length of the CDR3 is 15 residues. Per germline, CDR1 SGHRS and CDR2 YFSETQ. CDR3 sequence: CASSSKGLATGEQFF. CDR3 coding DNA: TGCGCCAGCAGCTCAAAGGGACTAGCTACGGGTGAGCAGTTCTTC.